The 26 T cell receptor beta chains below were found in one sample sequenced in a study of neurological immune-mediated disorders. TCRdb reprocessed the 5' RACE reads with MiXCR, giving one entry per CDR3 protein. This table has about 65,000 distinct CDR3 sequences, 4.1% appearing once. Sequenced input: PBMCs. The source is a man over 45 with multiple sclerosis.

This clonotype was observed many times. CDR3 amino acids: CATKETGSGYTF. CDR3 nucleotide sequence: TGTGCCACAAAAGAGACAGGGTCGGGCTACACCTTC. V and J are TRBV2 and TRBJ1-2; TRBD1 agrees at 7 bases. Germline CDR1 reads SNHLY; CDR2 reads FYNNEI. Unmatched junction bases numbered 10, after V lost 10 bases and J lost 8 bases. The CDR3 loop spans 12 amino acids.

This clonotype was recorded many times. The genes are TRBV6-6 and TRBJ2-7; 8 bases map to TRBD1. V lost 4 bases to trimming and J lost 1 base; unmatched junction nucleotides: 3. The CDR3 consists of 14 residues. Germline assignment: CDR1 MNHNY and CDR2 SVGAGI (reference sequence). The CDR3 reads CASSWDRRSYEQYF. CDR3 nucleotide sequence: TGTGCCAGCAGTTGGGACAGGCGATCCTACGAGCAGTACTTC.

This clonotype was seen ten or more times. The chain combines TRBV7-2 with TRBJ1-2; D ambiguous. CDR1 and CDR2 (germline): SGHTA, FQGNSA. V lost 1 base to trimming and J lost 5 bases, with 14 bases between them. This CDR3 region has 15 residues. DNA of the CDR3: TGTGCCAGCAGCTTAGGAGCACAAGCCCAGTATGGCTACACCTTC. Translation: CASSLGAQAQYGYTF.

This clonotype has at least ten counts. V is TRBV29-1 and J is TRBJ2-5; maybe TRBD1 (5 bases). The V end lost 7 bases, the J end lost 2 bases, and 17 bases lay between the germline ends. The length of the CDR3 is 14 residues. Looked up from germline, CDR1 is SQVTM and CDR2 is ANQGSEA. The CDR3 reads CSGWVVQGQETQYF. CDR3 coding DNA: TGCAGCGGCTGGGTGGTGCAGGGTCAAGAGACCCAGTACTTC.

This clonotype was seen many times. V gene TRBV20-1 combines with J gene TRBJ2-1, with 10 bases lining up with TRBD2. This CDR3 has 17 residues. Germline CDR1 DFQATT, CDR2 SNEGSKA (reference sequence). With 1 base clipped from V and 2 bases from J, the junction kept 8 bases outside the gene matches. The CDR3, as DNA: TGCAGTGCTAGAGCCTTGGGGAGCGGGGGGGCCTACAATGAGCAGTTCTTC. It is translated as CSARALGSGGAYNEQFF.

Points on this clonotype: A much larger clone sits a single nucleotide away, making a read error possible. The V call is TRBV15, the J call TRBJ1-1; 7 positions match TRBD1. J gave up 10 bases and V 3 bases, and 11 bases lay outside the gene matches. The CDR3 has 14 residues. Per germline, CDR1 LNHNV and CDR2 YYDKDF (reference sequence). CDR3 coding DNA: TGTGCCACCAGCAGGACAACAGGGGTGGCTGGAGCTTTCTTT. Translated, it gives CATSRTTGVAGAFF.

This clonotype was detected ten times or more. This chain uses TRBV5-6 with TRBJ2-2; D is unclear. Germline V gives CDR1 SGHDT, CDR2 YYEEEE. This CDR3 is built from 16 residues. Between the trimmed V and J ends, which lost 0 bases and 1 base, there was a span of 10 bases. In DNA form, the CDR3 reads TGTGCCAGCAGCTTGGCTCCGACCCTGAACACCGGGGAGCTGTTTTTT. Residues: CASSLAPTLNTGELFF.

The table lists this clonotype with many counts. J is TRBJ1-2 and V is TRBV28; no clear D gene. Germline V lookup: CDR1 MDHEN, CDR2 SYDVKM. This CDR3 comprises 14 residues. Trimming shortened V by 6 bases and J by 0 bases, and 11 bases separated the two germline ends. The CDR3 nucleotides read TGTGCCAGCAGCCCCAGCGCAGCTAACTATGGCTACACCTTC. It encodes CASSPSAANYGYTF.

In this sample, this clonotype turned up many times. The genes are TRBV3-1 and TRBJ2-7; D unclear. The CDR3 is 14 amino acids. Germline V gene sequence: CDR1 LGHDT, CDR2 YNNKEL (reference sequence). V lost 3 bases and J lost 7, with 16 bases in between. CDR3: CASSHSTKVWEQYF. For the CDR3, the DNA is TGTGCCAGCAGCCACTCCACTAAGGTCTGGGAGCAGTACTTC.

Many counts were recorded for this clonotype. The chain links TRBV7-2 to TRBJ2-2; a weak D match, TRBD1 (5 bases). The CDR3 runs 16 residues. Germline V gives CDR1 SGHTA, CDR2 FQGNSA. V lost 5 bases to trimming and J lost 2 bases, with 15 bases between them. CDR3 loop: CASSPSLTANTGELFF. Here the CDR3 DNA reads TGTGCCAGCAGCCCCAGCCTGACAGCCAACACCGGGGAGCTGTTTTTT. The full variable domain, completed using reference TRBV7-2 and TRBJ2-2, is GAGVSQSPSNKVTEKGKDVELRCDPISGHTALYWYRQSLGQGLEFLIYFQGNSAPDKSGLPSDRFSAERTGGSVSTLTIQRTQQEDSAVYLCASSPSLTANTGELFFGEGSRLTVL.

In its sample, this clonotype was seen many times. The chain uses TRBV20-1 and TRBJ2-3; D uncertain. Trimming shortened V by 7 bases and J by 4 bases, and 6 bases separated the two germline ends. The CDR3 spans 10 residues. Germline CDR1 DFQATT, CDR2 SNEGSKA (reference sequence). CDR3 coding DNA: TGCAGTGTCAAAGCAGATACGCAGTATTTT. Its protein is CSVKADTQYF.

This clonotype was detected only a few times. The rearrangement uses TRBV20-1 and TRBJ1-4; the D is unclear. The CDR3 spans 12 residues. In germline, CDR1 is DFQATT, CDR2 SNEGSKA (reference sequence). The V end was cut by 3 bases, the J end by 6 bases, with 8 bases between. CDR3: CSASSGHEKLFF. CDR3 bases: TGCAGTGCTAGTAGCGGCCATGAAAAACTGTTTTTT.

This clonotype appeared many times. J is TRBJ2-7 and V is TRBV6-6; D tentatively fits TRBD1 or TRBD2 (5 bases each). From germline, CDR1 is MNHNY and CDR2 SVGAGI (reference sequence). The length of the CDR3 is 17 residues. Trimming left V 2 bases short and J 6 bases short, with 23 bases between. CDR3 region: CASSYNALVGTEVEQYF. The CDR3 DNA follows: TGTGCCAGCAGTTACAACGCCCTCGTCGGGACGGAGGTCGAGCAGTACTTC.

This clonotype was seen many times. This sequence joins TRBV4-3 and TRBJ2-7; 11 bases align to TRBD1. V dropped 5 bases and J dropped 6; count of bases not matched to a gene: 12. This CDR3 has 16 residues. Germline-derived CDR1 and CDR2 are LGHNA and YSLEER. CDR3 nucleotides: TGCGCCAGCAGCGGGACCGGGACAGGGGGTTATAGCGAGCAGTACTTC. It yields the protein CASSGTGTGGYSEQYF.

This clonotype was detected a few times. The rearrangement joins TRBV29-1 to TRBJ1-1; no clear D gene. Germline V gene data show CDR1 as SQVTM and CDR2 as ANQGSEA. There are 13 residues in the CDR3. Trimming cost V 6 bases and J 2 bases, with 13 bases left between them. DNA of the CDR3: TGCAGCGTCGGAGCTACATATAACACTGAAGCTTTCTTT. Translating it yields CSVGATYNTEAFF.

This clonotype occurred many times. This chain uses TRBV24-1 with TRBJ2-5; TRBD1 aligns across 7 bases. Germline V gives CDR1 KGHDR, CDR2 SFDVKD. The CDR3 runs 15 residues. V trimming: 4 bases; J trimming: 0 bases; junction bases outside the gene matches: 4. The CDR3 DNA reads as TGTGCCACCAGTGAGATGACAGGGCACCAAGAGACCCAGTACTTC. Its translation: CATSEMTGHQETQYF.

This clonotype appeared many times. The rearrangement uses TRBV12-3 or TRBV12-4 and TRBJ2-5; 8 nucleotides match TRBD1. This CDR3 has 13 residues. J was trimmed by 4 bases and V by 6 bases; bases with no gene match: 4. CDR3 nucleotide sequence: TGTGCCAGCAGCCGCGACAGGGGAGAGACCCAGTACTTC. Amino acid sequence: CASSRDRGETQYF.

This clonotype was seen ten or more times. J is TRBJ1-1 and V is TRBV5-1; 7 bases are shared with TRBD1. CDR1 SGHRS and CDR2 YFSETQ come from the germline V gene. The CDR3 totals 13 residues. V lost 5 bases to trimming and J lost 0 bases; unmatched junction nucleotides: 1. In DNA, the CDR3 is TGCGCCAGCAGACAGGGGTTGAACACTGAAGCTTTCTTT. Translation: CASRQGLNTEAFF.

This clonotype was detected ten times or more. The rearrangement uses TRBV6-5 and TRBJ1-4, with a weak D call TRBD1 (5 bases). The V and J ends lost 5 bases and 4 bases respectively, with 11 bases between them. CDR3 length: 14 amino acids. The germline V gene has CDR1 MNHEY and CDR2 SVGAGI. Here the CDR3 reads CASSPRGYNEKLFF. The CDR3 nucleotides read TGTGCCAGCAGTCCCCGGGGCTATAATGAAAAACTGTTTTTT.

This clonotype occurred many times. J is TRBJ2-7 and V is TRBV6-1; 7 bases are a match to TRBD1. The junction had 11 bases not matched to a gene; V was cut back by 7 bases and J by 2 bases. The germline gives CDR1 MNHNS, CDR2 SASEGT. CDR3 length: 15 residues. The CDR3 sequence: CASTLGGGSPYEQYF. CDR3 coding DNA: TGTGCCAGCACCCTAGGGGGCGGCTCGCCCTACGAGCAGTACTTC.

This clonotype was seen many times. This chain joins TRBV5-1 and TRBJ2-3; D ambiguous. Germline values: CDR1 SGHRS, CDR2 YFSETQ. V was shortened by 3 bases and J by 0 bases, with 11 bases between the two germline ends. This CDR3 has 15 amino acids. As DNA, the CDR3 is TGCGCCAGCAGCTGGCGATCCTCTAGCACAGATACGCAGTATTTT. As protein: CASSWRSSSTDTQYF. Supplemented by reference TRBV5-1 and TRBJ2-3, the full variable domain reads KAGVTQTPRYLIKTRGQQVTLSCSPISGHRSVSWYQQTPGQGLQFLFEYFSETQRNKGNFPGRFSGRQFSNSRSEMNVSTLELGDSALYLCASSWRSSSTDTQYFGPGTRLTVL.

This clonotype was picked up many times. The chain employs TRBV5-1 and TRBJ2-7, with a tentative D call TRBD1 (6 bases). V lost 0 bases and J 6 bases, leaving 16 bases between the germline ends. Germline V lookup: CDR1 SGHRS, CDR2 YFSETQ. The CDR3 spans 15 residues. CDR3 in amino acids: CASSLVRGSGREQYF. The CDR3 region has the DNA TGCGCCAGCAGCTTGGTGAGGGGGTCGGGGCGCGAGCAGTACTTC.

This clonotype was counted many times. The gene calls are TRBV6-5 and TRBJ2-3; TRBD2 might be the D (6 bases). The CDR3 spans 13 residues. Germline V gene data show CDR1 as MNHEY and CDR2 as SVGAGI. Between the trimmed V and J ends, which lost 8 bases and 1 base, there was a span of 10 bases. The CDR3 loop reads CASHPSGTDTQYF. The CDR3, as DNA: TGTGCCAGCCACCCTAGCGGCACAGATACGCAGTATTTT.

This clonotype has a count of ten or more. The rearrangement links TRBV20-1 to TRBJ1-1; D is undetermined. Germline V CDR1 and CDR2: DFQATT, SNEGSKA (reference sequence). CDR3 length equals 14 residues. V lost 2 bases to trimming and J lost 2 bases, with 12 bases between them. CDR3 coding DNA: TGCAGTGCTAGAAAGGACTCCTCAAACACTGAAGCTTTCTTT. The encoded protein is CSARKDSSNTEAFF.

The sample holds many counts of this clonotype. This rearrangement joins TRBV11-2 to TRBJ2-5; 9 bases map to TRBD1. Per germline, CDR1 SGHAT and CDR2 FQNNGV. V lost 5 bases and J lost 4; bases outside the gene matches: 11. The CDR3 is 16 residues long. The DNA of the CDR3 is TGTGCCAGCAGCGGTAGACAGGGGGTGTTCGGAGAGACCCAGTACTTC. Amino acid sequence: CASSGRQGVFGETQYF.

Notes on this clonotype: At one end, the junction sequence differs from germline, possibly due to a read error. The genes are TRBV5-8 and TRBJ1-3; the match to TRBD1 covers 7 bases. The CDR3 has 14 residues. Germline V lookup: CDR1 SGHTS, CDR2 YDEGEE. In DNA, the CDR3 is TGTGCCAGCAGTCACAGGGGAGACGGAAAAACCATATATTTT. It encodes CASSHRGDGKTIYF. Full variable domain (outside the CDR3, taken from reference TRBV5-8 and TRBJ1-3): EAGVTQSPTHLIKTRGQQATLRCSPISGHTSVYWYQQALGLGLQFLLWYDEGEERNRGNFPPRFSGRQFPNYSSELNVNALELEDSALYLCASSHRGDGKTIYFGEGSWLTVV.